These T cell receptor beta chains were read from a single sample in a study of spatial heterogeneity in lung cancer. TCRdb recomputed calls from the 5' RACE reads with MiXCR, one row per CDR3 protein. The repertoire includes about 22,000 distinct CDR3 sequences, over 2.5% of them detected once, and just under 8% sits in the top ten. The sample here was lung tumor tissue, taken at surgery. These receptors originate from a male donor with early-stage non-small cell lung cancer. Both conserved end residues are part of each CDR3. D genes are given only for firm matches. Part of the rows lack a size; the others show once, few, many or a class for expanded clones.

size: NA
V: TRBV7-2
D: NA
J: TRBJ2-5
CDR3: CASSRGLEAETQYF
DNA: TGTGCCAGCAGTCGGGGCCTGGAGGCCGAGACCCAGTACTTC

size: many
V: TRBV29-1
D: NA
J: TRBJ2-7
CDR3: CSVVLGNINEQYF
DNA: TGCAGCGTTGTTTTGGGGAACATCAACGAGCAGTACTTC

size: many
V: TRBV3-1
D: TRBD2
J: TRBJ2-5
CDR3: CASSPGTSGIGETQYF
DNA: TGTGCCAGCAGCCCGGGGACTAGCGGGATTGGAGAGACCCAGTACTTC

size: many
V: TRBV5-1
D: TRBD1
J: TRBJ1-2
CDR3: CASSSGTGSLPIYGYTF
DNA: TGCGCCAGCAGCTCTGGGACAGGGTCCTTACCAATCTATGGCTACACCTTC

size: many
V: TRBV15
D: NA
J: TRBJ2-2
CDR3: CATNHPQGGTGELFF
DNA: TGTGCCACCAACCACCCCCAGGGAGGCACCGGGGAGCTGTTTTTT

size: many
V: TRBV2
D: NA
J: TRBJ1-5
CDR3: CASSFRFSNQPQHF
DNA: TGTGCCAGCAGTTTCAGGTTTAGCAATCAGCCCCAGCATTTT

size: many
V: TRBV18
D: NA
J: TRBJ1-6
CDR3: CASSPTTDQNSPLHF
DNA: TGTGCCAGCTCACCAACTACGGACCAGAATTCACCCCTCCACTTT

size: NA
V: TRBV6-5
D: NA
J: TRBJ1-5
CDR3: CASSPMANNQPQHF
DNA: TGTGCCAGCAGCCCCATGGCGAACAATCAGCCCCAGCATTTT

size: many
V: TRBV6-6
D: TRBD1
J: TRBJ1-5
CDR3: CASSSGTVNQPQHF
DNA: TGTGCCAGCAGCTCCGGGACAGTCAATCAGCCCCAGCATTTT

size: many
V: TRBV10-3
D: NA
J: TRBJ2-5
CDR3: CAISESSGNQETQYF
DNA: TGTGCCATCAGTGAGTCGAGTGGAAACCAAGAGACCCAGTACTTC

size: many
V: TRBV5-5
D: NA
J: TRBJ1-2
CDR3: CASSLRGDTYGYTF
DNA: TGTGCCAGCAGCCTGAGGGGTGATACCTATGGCTACACCTTC

size: many
V: TRBV25-1
D: TRBD2
J: TRBJ2-3
CDR3: CASSDRREEVNRTSTDTQYF
DNA: TGTGCCAGCAGTGATCGACGGGAGGAGGTAAATCGCACTAGCACAGATACGCAGTATTTT

size: many
V: TRBV5-1
D: NA
J: TRBJ1-4
CDR3: CASGWTSGNEKLFF
DNA: TGCGCCAGCGGATGGACTTCCGGAAATGAAAAACTGTTTTTT

size: many
V: TRBV29-1
D: NA
J: TRBJ2-1
CDR3: CSVDSAGWNEQFF
DNA: TGCAGCGTTGATTCCGCAGGGTGGAATGAGCAGTTCTTC

size: many
V: TRBV4-1
D: NA
J: TRBJ2-5
CDR3: CASSQGPGEETQYF
DNA: TGCGCCAGCAGCCAAGGTCCAGGGGAAGAGACCCAGTACTTC

size: few
V: TRBV30
D: TRBD1
J: TRBJ2-3
CDR3: CAWRGQGYTQYF
DNA: TGTGCCTGGAGGGGACAGGGCTATACGCAGTATTTT

size: many
V: TRBV12-3/TRBV12-4
D: TRBD2
J: TRBJ2-2
CDR3: CASSLELGLAGGKVIGELFF
DNA: TGTGCCAGCAGTTTAGAGTTGGGGCTAGCGGGAGGAAAGGTGATCGGGGAGCTGTTTTTT

size: few
V: TRBV6-1
D: TRBD2
J: TRBJ2-3
CDR3: CASSGASGRYSRTDTQYF
DNA: TGTGCCAGCAGTGGAGCTAGCGGGAGATACTCAAGGACAGATACGCAGTATTTT

size: many
V: TRBV5-1
D: TRBD2
J: TRBJ2-1
CDR3: CASSPLAGGSGNEQFF
DNA: TGCGCCAGCAGCCCCCTAGCGGGAGGATCAGGCAATGAGCAGTTCTTC

size: many
V: TRBV29-1
D: TRBD2
J: TRBJ2-3
CDR3: CSVVGTSGSLGDTQYF
DNA: TGCAGCGTTGTTGGGACTAGCGGGAGTTTGGGAGATACGCAGTATTTT

size: many
V: TRBV9
D: TRBD2
J: TRBJ2-7
CDR3: CASSVAGGPDEQYF
DNA: TGTGCCAGCAGCGTAGCGGGAGGGCCCGATGAGCAGTACTTC

size: medium-sized
V: TRBV30
D: TRBD2
J: TRBJ2-1
CDR3: CAWNREAEQFF
DNA: TGTGCCTGGAACCGGGAGGCCGAGCAGTTCTTC

size: few
V: TRBV5-1
D: NA
J: TRBJ2-2
CDR3: CASSMSSTGELFF
DNA: TGCGCCAGCAGTATGTCGAGCACCGGGGAGCTGTTTTTT

size: many
V: TRBV5-1
D: TRBD2
J: TRBJ2-2
CDR3: CASSQPKTSGRNTGELFF
DNA: TGCGCCAGCAGCCAACCAAAGACTAGCGGGAGGAACACCGGGGAGCTGTTTTTT

size: medium-sized
V: TRBV29-1
D: NA
J: TRBJ2-3
CDR3: CSVSDPHTNTDTQYF
DNA: TGCAGCGTCTCGGATCCACATACCAACACAGATACGCAGTATTTT

size: many
V: TRBV19
D: NA
J: TRBJ1-2
CDR3: CASNTGLADNYGYTF
DNA: TGTGCCAGTAACACCGGACTAGCGGATAACTATGGCTACACCTTC

size: many
V: TRBV9
D: NA
J: TRBJ2-3
CDR3: CASSTRGQDTQYF
DNA: TGTGCCAGCAGCACCCGGGGGCAAGATACGCAGTATTTT

size: many
V: TRBV24-1
D: TRBD1
J: TRBJ2-3
CDR3: CATRSGQGNTDTQYF
DNA: TGTGCCACCAGGAGCGGACAGGGGAACACAGATACGCAGTATTTT

size: many
V: TRBV4-1
D: NA
J: TRBJ2-1
CDR3: CASSQEQAYNEQFF
DNA: TGCGCCAGCAGCCAAGAGCAGGCCTACAATGAGCAGTTCTTC

size: many
V: TRBV29-1
D: NA
J: TRBJ2-3
CDR3: CTYVEPSTDTQYF
DNA: TGCACCTACGTCGAGCCTAGCACAGATACGCAGTATTTT

size: many
V: TRBV11-2
D: TRBD2
J: TRBJ2-5
CDR3: CASSFSSGGQETQYF
DNA: TGTGCCAGCAGCTTCTCCAGCGGGGGGCAAGAGACCCAGTACTTC

size: many
V: TRBV29-1
D: NA
J: TRBJ2-5
CDR3: CSVDGSGYQETQYF
DNA: TGCAGCGTTGATGGTAGCGGTTACCAAGAGACCCAGTACTTC

size: many
V: TRBV7-9
D: TRBD2
J: TRBJ2-1
CDR3: CASSLLVQTSTEQFF
DNA: TGTGCCAGCAGCCTTCTTGTCCAGACTAGCACTGAGCAGTTCTTC

size: many
V: TRBV29-1
D: NA
J: TRBJ2-1
CDR3: CSALGVPNEQFF
DNA: TGCAGCGCCCTAGGGGTGCCTAATGAGCAGTTCTTC

size: medium-sized
V: TRBV3-1
D: NA
J: TRBJ2-1
CDR3: CASSQGLGSRFF
DNA: TGTGCCAGCAGCCAAGGACTAGGTAGTCGGTTCTTC

size: many
V: TRBV20-1
D: NA
J: TRBJ1-1
CDR3: CSASRQRRNTEAFF
DNA: TGCAGTGCTAGCAGACAGCGGAGAAACACTGAAGCTTTCTTT

size: many
V: TRBV11-3
D: NA
J: TRBJ2-5
CDR3: CASSLDIQETQYF
DNA: TGTGCCAGCAGCCTGGACATCCAAGAGACCCAGTACTTC

size: many
V: TRBV13
D: NA
J: TRBJ1-5
CDR3: CASSERGQPQHF
DNA: TGTGCCAGCAGTGAGAGGGGTCAGCCCCAGCATTTT

size: many
V: TRBV10-3
D: NA
J: TRBJ1-4
CDR3: CAISDSGAGEKLFF
DNA: TGTGCCATCAGTGATTCGGGGGCCGGAGAAAAACTGTTTTTT

size: many
V: TRBV3-1
D: TRBD2
J: TRBJ2-2
CDR3: CASTPGTSGPAVTGELFF
DNA: TGTGCCAGTACTCCCGGGACTAGCGGCCCGGCGGTCACCGGGGAGCTGTTTTTT

size: many
V: TRBV5-1
D: NA
J: TRBJ2-3
CDR3: CASSFKGVGDTQYF
DNA: TGCGCCAGCAGCTTCAAAGGGGTCGGAGATACGCAGTATTTT

size: many
V: TRBV10-3
D: NA
J: TRBJ2-7
CDR3: CAISESQGSYEQYF
DNA: TGTGCCATCAGTGAGTCACAGGGCTCCTACGAGCAGTACTTC

size: many
V: TRBV29-1
D: NA
J: TRBJ2-6
CDR3: CSVVLGGANVLTF
DNA: TGCAGCGTTGTACTCGGTGGGGCCAACGTCCTGACTTTC

size: many
V: TRBV5-1
D: TRBD2
J: TRBJ2-1
CDR3: CASSSSTTSGMYNEQFF
DNA: TGCGCCAGCAGCTCATCTACCACTAGCGGGATGTACAATGAGCAGTTCTTC

size: many
V: TRBV9
D: TRBD1
J: TRBJ2-5
CDR3: CASSGGQGAETQYF
DNA: TGTGCCAGCAGCGGGGGACAGGGGGCCGAGACCCAGTACTTC

size: many
V: TRBV6-5
D: NA
J: TRBJ2-7
CDR3: CASSYRQSSYEQYF
DNA: TGTGCCAGCAGTTACCGACAGAGCTCCTACGAGCAGTACTTC

size: many
V: TRBV5-1
D: TRBD1
J: TRBJ2-7
CDR3: CASSPGTGIEQYF
DNA: TGCGCCAGCAGCCCGGGGACAGGGATCGAGCAGTACTTC

size: many
V: TRBV7-9
D: TRBD1
J: TRBJ2-5
CDR3: CASSQGQVETQYF
DNA: TGTGCCAGCAGCCAAGGACAGGTAGAGACCCAGTACTTC

size: many
V: TRBV12-3/TRBV12-4
D: NA
J: TRBJ2-7
CDR3: CAGLILPGSEQYF
DNA: TGTGCCGGCCTAATCCTTCCGGGCTCCGAGCAGTACTTC

size: many
V: TRBV2
D: TRBD1
J: TRBJ1-5
CDR3: CASSFEGADNQPQHF
DNA: TGTGCCAGCAGTTTTGAGGGGGCGGACAATCAGCCCCAGCATTTT

size: NA
V: TRBV3-1
D: NA
J: TRBJ1-3
CDR3: CASSPRTDSGNTIYF
DNA: TGTGCCAGCAGCCCCCGGACAGACTCTGGAAACACCATATATTTT